This record covers a single T cell receptor beta chain. Antigen: not known. This may come from a read error, since a much larger clone is one base off. These data originate in a study of regulatory T cells in long-lasting Graves disease. Study in general: Over 5 years on antithyroid drugs plus positive TSH receptor antibodies marked Graves' disease as persistent.

This sample's time point: persistent/refractory GD, antithyroid drugs over 5 years with positive TRAb. PBMC RNA served as the TCR library source. Study-wide results and caveats: With some 2,700 shared public clonotypes, persistent patients exceeded new patients, who shared about a thousand. Persistent disease showed a preference for TRBV28, TRBJ1-2 and TRBJ2-5. Small numbers of samples may have cut accuracy.

This CDR3 has 13 residues. Germline CDR1 and CDR2: MNHEY and SVGEGT. Both iRepertoire HTBI primers and Arm-PCR of CDR3 regions were used to build the TCR beta libraries. TCRdb reanalysed the multiplex PCR reads using MiXCR and keeps one entry per CDR3 protein. The data contain about 470,000 distinct CDR3 sequences, less than 25% of them singletons. This sequence originates from a female donor with Graves disease. The specimen comprised peripheral blood mononuclear cells (PBMCs), sampled when the disease was refractory, from a patient treated with antithyroid drugs. The chain links TRBV6-2 or TRBV6-3 to TRBJ2-7; 10 positions match TRBD1. In nucleotides, the CDR3 is TGTGCCACGCTCCGGGACAGGGGCCACGAGCAGCACTTC. It yields the protein CATLRDRGHEQHF.